This passage covers 10 T cell receptor beta chains from one sample sequenced in a study of persistence of HIV-infected CD4 T cells. Sequencing used immunoSEQ version 4 in survey mode. The protocol was immunoSEQ multiplex PCR, while the TCRdb copy is restricted to in-frame clones and leaves out a portion. The data hold about 33,000 clones, with around 86% observed a single time. The stimulus was an HIV-1 Gag 15-mer peptide pool, 0.85 to 1 ug/peptide/mL. CD40L-negative CD69-negative CD45RO-high memory CD4+ T cells were sorted as populations depleted of antigen-responding cells. For these receptors, no antigen is known. Sequencing was performed on cultured CD4+ T cells from PBMCs, taken from a patient who received antiretroviral therapy. The receptors originated from an adult with HIV. The donor label of this sample is uncertain.

The gene calls are TRBV18 and TRBJ1-2; the D is unclear. The V gene lost 2 bases and the J gene lost 7 bases, with 20 bases spanning the gap. CDR3 size: 16 residues. Germline CDR1 is KGHSH and CDR2 is LQKENI. The CDR3 DNA is TGTGCCAGCTCACCAACAGTACCCGAGGGATTGGGTGGCTACACCTTC. This gives the protein CASSPTVPEGLGGYTF.

The chain employs TRBV3-1 (or the pseudogene TRBV3-2) and TRBJ1-2; 7 bases are a match to TRBD1. Trimming removed 1 base from V and 2 bases from J; junction bases left unmatched: 1. The CDR3 sequence is 14 residues long. Germline assignment: CDR1 LGHDT and CDR2 YNNKEL (reference sequence). CDR3 in amino acids: CASSQADRNYGYTF. CDR3 DNA sequence: TGTGCCAGCAGCCAAGCGGACAGGAACTATGGCTACACCTTC.

V and J are TRBV7-8 and TRBJ2-5; 7 nucleotides match TRBD1. CDR1 is SGHVS, CDR2 FQNEAQ, per germline. Trimming at V came to 3 bases and at J to 5 bases, leaving 12 bases not matched to a gene. The CDR3 has 16 amino acids. The CDR3 DNA is TGTGCCAGCAGCTTCCTACAGGGGTTTAAGGGCGAGACCCAGTACTTC. Amino acids: CASSFLQGFKGETQYF.

The chain is built from TRBV19 and TRBJ2-1; D is unresolved. The V gene lost 6 bases and the J gene lost 2 bases, with 14 bases spanning the gap. From germline, CDR1 is LNHDA and CDR2 SQIVND (reference sequence). The CDR3 has 15 residues. Here the CDR3 DNA reads TGTGCCAGTAGCCCGGACCGCCGAGCCTACAATGAGCAGTTCTTC. This gives the protein CASSPDRRAYNEQFF.

This chain uses TRBV3-1 (or the pseudogene TRBV3-2) with TRBJ1-3; D not resolved. The CDR3 sequence is 15 residues long. Germline loops: CDR1 LGHDT, CDR2 YNNKEL (reference sequence). Trimming took off 1 base at V and 0 bases at J, with 7 bases between the two ends. The CDR3 loop is CASSQAAGSGNTIYF. The CDR3 region has the DNA TGTGCCAGCAGCCAAGCAGCAGGCTCTGGAAACACCATATATTTT.

The J gene is TRBJ1-5, the V gene TRBV21-1. TRBV21-1 is listed as a pseudogene. The CDR3 runs to 16 residues. The CDR3 sequence is CASSKGEAGCNQPQHF. DNA of the CDR3: TGTGCCAGCAGCAAAGGAGAGGCAGGCTGCAATCAGCCCCAGCATTTT.

V and J are TRBV6-5 and TRBJ1-1; 7 bases are shared with TRBD1. Looked up from germline, CDR1 is MNHEY and CDR2 is SVGAGI. The CDR3 is made up of 15 amino acids. After removal of 5 bases from V and 0 bases from J, the junction contained 6 bases not matched to a gene. The CDR3, as DNA: TGTGCCAGCAGTCCAAGGGACAGATTGAACACTGAAGCTTTCTTT. Amino acids: CASSPRDRLNTEAFF.

CDR3 nucleotide sequence: TGCGCCAGCAGCCTGTTACCGGGACAGGGGTACGAGCAGTACGTC. Translated: CASSLLPGQGYEQYV. The chain couples TRBV4-1 to TRBJ2-7, with 10 positions matching TRBD1. This CDR3 is 15 amino acids long. Trimming cost V 4 bases and J 4 bases; bases outside gene matches: 7. Germline V gene data show CDR1 as MGHRA and CDR2 as YSYEKL.

The chain links TRBV10-2 to TRBJ2-2; D is perhaps TRBD2 (6 bases). The CDR3 spans 16 residues. Trimming removed 6 bases from V and 1 base from J, with 15 bases in between. CDR1 is WSHSY and CDR2 is SAAADI in the germline V gene. The CDR3 spells CASSPTSLGNTGELFF. The CDR3 DNA reads as TGCGCCAGCAGCCCGACTAGTCTCGGGAACACCGGGGAGCTGTTTTTT.

In its sample, this clone was seen once. The chain has TRBV19 and TRBJ2-7, with D uncertain. Germline V gene data show CDR1 as LNHDA and CDR2 as SQIVND (reference sequence). This CDR3 comprises 13 residues. Trimming cost V 1 base and J 2 bases, with 6 bases left between them. The CDR3 reads CASSIGRPYEQYF. The CDR3 nucleotides are TGTGCCAGTAGTATAGGCCGACCCTACGAGCAGTACTTC.